Presented here are 23 T cell receptor beta chains from one specimen sequenced in a study of blood T cell repertoires in COVID-19. Measured with immunoSEQ multiplex PCR; TCRdb has only the in-frame clones, and not every one. The table records some 120,000 clones, more than 75% of them present only once. The sequencing sample was made of peripheral blood. These receptors originate from a human donor in a cohort sampled during active COVID-19.

The chain combines TRBV4-1 with TRBJ2-3; the match to TRBD2 covers 8 bases. J was trimmed by 0 bases and V by 4 bases; bases with no gene match: 3. Germline assignment: CDR1 MGHRA and CDR2 YSYEKL. The CDR3 length is 15 residues. This CDR3 reads CASSLKRGSTDTQYF. CDR3 DNA sequence: TGCGCCAGCAGCCTCAAGCGGGGGAGCACAGATACGCAGTATTTT.

V usage is TRBV7-9 and J usage is TRBJ1-2; the match to TRBD1 covers 11 bases. The CDR3 contains 15 residues. Trimming at V came to 5 bases and at J to 4 bases, leaving 6 bases not matched to a gene. Germline V gene lookup returns CDR1 SEHNR and CDR2 FQNEAQ (reference sequence). Here the CDR3 reads CASSPGQGGSYGYTF. The CDR3 DNA reads TGTGCCAGCAGCCCGGGACAGGGGGGCTCCTATGGCTACACCTTC.

The chain couples TRBV20-1 to TRBJ2-1, with 10 bases matching TRBD1. Germline V gene sequence: CDR1 DFQATT, CDR2 SNEGSKA (reference sequence). CDR3 length: 15 residues. Trimming cost V 3 bases and J 8 bases; bases outside gene matches: 10. The CDR3 loop is CSASPTGTGVDEQFF. The CDR3 nucleotides are TGCAGTGCTAGTCCCACGGGGACAGGGGTAGATGAGCAGTTCTTC.

The rearrangement uses TRBV7-2 and TRBJ2-5; the D gene is possibly TRBD2 (6 bases). Per the germline V gene, CDR1 is SGHTA and CDR2 is FQGNSA. This CDR3 has 14 amino acids. V was trimmed by 1 base and J by 1 base, leaving 7 bases between them. As DNA, the CDR3 is TGTGCCAGCAGCTTAGGGGGGGTCCAAGAGACCCAGTACTTC. This translates into CASSLGGVQETQYF.

The genes are TRBV25-1 and TRBJ2-3; D remains unclear. This CDR3 region has 14 residues. The germline V gene has CDR1 MGHDK and CDR2 SYGVNS. The ends were cut back, 2 bases at V and 0 bases at J, with 6 bases in the middle. CDR3 sequence reads: CASSETGSTDTQYF. CDR3 in DNA: TGTGCCAGCAGTGAAACGGGTAGCACAGATACGCAGTATTTT.

V usage is TRBV5-5 and J usage is TRBJ1-5, with D uncertain. Germline V gene data show CDR1 as SGHKS and CDR2 as YYEKEE (reference sequence). The V gene lost 1 base and the J gene lost 0 bases, with 5 bases spanning the gap. CDR3 length equals 14 residues. Written as DNA, the CDR3 is TGTGCCAGCAGCTTGTGGCATAGCAATCAGCCCCAGCATTTT. This encodes CASSLWHSNQPQHF.

This chain joins TRBV5-1 and TRBJ2-1, with D tentatively TRBD1 (7 bases). The V and J ends lost 6 bases and 10 bases respectively, with 11 bases between them. Germline V CDR1 and CDR2: SGHRS, YFSETQ. CDR3 length: 11 residues. The DNA for the CDR3 is TGCGCCAGCAACCAGGGGGGCGAGCAGTTCTTC. Translating gives CASNQGGEQFF.

The V call is TRBV6-2 or TRBV6-3, the J call TRBJ2-7; D gene uncertain. The germline CDR1 and CDR2 sequences are MNHEY and SVGEGT. The ends were cut back, 5 bases at V and 2 bases at J, with 16 bases in the middle. This CDR3 has 15 amino acids. The CDR3 DNA reads as TGTGCCAGCAGTCAAACGCGCCAAGCCCCCTACGAGCAGTACTTC. Protein: CASSQTRQAPYEQYF.

The chain combines TRBV25-1 with TRBJ2-2; a weak D match, TRBD1 (5 bases). Germline values: CDR1 MGHDK, CDR2 SYGVNS. The V and J ends lost 7 bases and 3 bases respectively, with 9 bases between them. CDR3 length: 13 residues. CDR3 sequence reads: CASIGAYTGELFF. CDR3 in DNA: TGTGCCAGCATAGGGGCTTACACCGGGGAGCTGTTTTTT.

This clone was picked up a small number of times. The V and J genes are TRBV12-3 or TRBV12-4 and TRBJ1-1, with D hard to call. The length of the CDR3 is 12 residues. The V and J ends lost 3 bases and 12 bases respectively, with 14 bases between them. In DNA, the CDR3 is TGTGCCAGCAGTTTCGCTCCTAGCGGGTCTTTCTTT. Translating it yields CASSFAPSGSFF.

About this clone: In the same sample, other DNA sequences code for this CDR3. The J gene is TRBJ1-1, the V gene TRBV29-1; no clear D gene. With 4 bases removed from V and 5 bases from J, the gap between germline ends came to 11 bases. Germline CDR1 and CDR2: SQVTM and ANQGSEA. This CDR3 comprises 12 residues. CDR3 nucleotide sequence: TGCAGCGTTGTTGCGGGAGGGACTGAAGCTTTCTTT. Its translation is CSVVAGGTEAFF.

The chain joins TRBV7-2 to TRBJ1-5; TRBD1 might be the D (6 bases). The germline CDR1 and CDR2 sequences are SGHTA and FQGNSA. The CDR3 has 15 amino acids. Trimming pared 4 bases from V and 1 base from J, leaving 11 bases between. The chain's CDR3 is CASSWRGGSNQPQHF. The CDR3 DNA follows: TGTGCCAGCAGCTGGAGGGGGGGAAGCAATCAGCCCCAGCATTTT.

The chain carries TRBV12-1 and TRBJ2-2; TRBD2, as called in the table, went unchecked against the DNA. TRBV12-1 represents a pseudogene. This CDR3 region has 18 residues. This chain's CDR3 is CASSFRGLGREDSGELFF. The CDR3 DNA sequence: TGTGCCAGCAGCTTTAGGGGGTTAGGGAGGGAAGATTCCGGGGAGCTGTTTTTT.

The V and J genes are TRBV30 and TRBJ1-1, with a tentative D call TRBD1 (6 bases). CDR1 is GTSNPN and CDR2 is SVGIG in the germline V gene (reference sequence). This CDR3 comprises 14 residues. V dropped 5 bases and J dropped 1 base, with 14 bases sitting between them. The CDR3 is CAWEKKTGNTEAFF. The CDR3 DNA reads as TGTGCCTGGGAAAAGAAGACAGGGAACACTGAAGCTTTCTTT. Together with reference TRBV30 and TRBJ1-1, the CDR3 gives the full variable domain: SQTIHQWPATLVQPVGSPLSLECTVEGTSNPNLYWYRQAAGRGLQLLFYSVGIGQISSEVPQNLSASRPQDRQFILSSKKLLLSDSGFYLCAWEKKTGNTEAFFGQGTRLTVV.

V is TRBV4-1 and J is TRBJ2-6, with 10 bases matching TRBD1. From germline, CDR1 is MGHRA and CDR2 YSYEKL. This CDR3 has 19 amino acids. V lost 4 bases to trimming and J lost 0 bases; unmatched junction nucleotides: 9. The CDR3 bases are TGCGCCAGCAGCCCCCGCCCGGGACAGGGGAGCTCTGGGGCCAACGTCCTGACTTTC. Translating gives CASSPRPGQGSSGANVLTF.

This chain links TRBV7-6 with TRBJ2-5, with 9 bases lining up with TRBD1. The CDR3 sequence is 15 residues long. Germline loops: CDR1 SGHVS, CDR2 FNYEAQ. The V gene end was trimmed by 0 bases and the J gene end by 3 bases; junction bases not matched to a gene: 2. The CDR3 loop is CASSLARQGEETQYF. For the CDR3, the DNA is TGTGCCAGCAGCTTAGCGCGACAGGGGGAAGAGACCCAGTACTTC.

The rearrangement joins TRBV28 to TRBJ1-5; 7 nucleotides line up with TRBD1. The J segment lost 6 bases and the V segment lost 6 bases, leaving 2 bases of the junction unmatched. Germline loops: CDR1 MDHEN, CDR2 SYDVKM. This CDR3 comprises 12 residues. Written as DNA, the CDR3 is TGTGCCAGCAGAACAGGGGTTCAGCCCCAGCATTTT. This codes for CASRTGVQPQHF. Full variable domain (remainder filled in from reference TRBV28 and TRBJ1-5): DVKVTQSSRYLVKRTGEKVFLECVQDMDHENMFWYRQDPGLGLRLIYFSYDVKMKEKGDIPEGYSVSREKKERFSLILESASTNQTSMYLCASRTGVQPQHFGDGTRLSIL.

This chain uses TRBV13 with TRBJ1-2; the D is unclear. The CDR3 is 14 residues long. The V gene lost 0 bases and the J gene lost 4 bases, with 9 bases spanning the gap. Germline lookup yields CDR1 PRHDT and CDR2 FYEKMQ (reference sequence). CDR3 sequence (DNA): TGTGCCAGCAGCTTAGGACAGTCTTCCTATGGCTACACCTTC. As protein: CASSLGQSSYGYTF.

The chain has TRBV6-6 and TRBJ1-1, with 7 bases matching TRBD1. The CDR3 runs 14 residues. The germline V gene encodes CDR1 MNHNY and CDR2 SVGAGI (reference sequence). V dropped 6 bases and J dropped 1; count of bases not matched to a gene: 5. CDR3 residues: CASRLRTGNTEAFF. CDR3 DNA: TGTGCCAGCAGACTTCGGACAGGGAACACTGAAGCTTTCTTT.

The gene calls are TRBV7-8 and TRBJ1-2; no clear D. The CDR3 runs to 15 residues. Trimming took 4 bases from V and 1 from J, leaving 13 bases between them. Germline V gives CDR1 SGHVS, CDR2 FQNEAQ. The CDR3 region is CASSSSRTVNYGYTF. Here the CDR3 DNA reads TGTGCCAGCAGCTCCTCGCGGACTGTTAACTATGGCTACACCTTC.

The chain carries TRBV4-2 and TRBJ1-2; 7 bases are a match to TRBD1. This CDR3 has 14 residues. The germline gives CDR1 LGHNA, CDR2 YNFKEQ. V gave up 2 bases and J gave up 4 bases; unmatched junction bases: 4. CDR3 residues: CASSQTTGVYGYTF. CDR3 DNA: TGTGCCAGCAGCCAAACAACAGGGGTCTATGGCTACACCTTC.

The chain uses TRBV28 and TRBJ1-2; D unclear. From germline, CDR1 is MDHEN and CDR2 SYDVKM. This CDR3 is built from 15 residues. Trimming pared 3 bases from V and 4 bases from J, leaving 15 bases between. CDR3 amino acids: CASSFRLGSFYGYTF. As DNA, the CDR3 is TGTGCCAGCAGTTTCAGGTTGGGCAGCTTCTATGGCTACACCTTC.

The rearrangement uses TRBV29-1 and TRBJ2-5; 8 nucleotides match TRBD1. CDR1 is SQVTM, CDR2 ANQGSEA, per germline. The CDR3 length is 12 residues. V lost 6 bases and J lost 4; bases outside the gene matches: 4. CDR3 loop: CSVLQGGETQYF. The CDR3 bases are TGCAGCGTCCTACAGGGGGGAGAGACCCAGTACTTC.